A selection of T cell receptor beta chains follows, all from one sample in a study of blood T cell repertoires in COVID-19. Here immunoSEQ multiplex PCR was the method, and the copy in TCRdb shows in-frame clones only, minus some. This repertoire shows under 100,000 clones, about 90% found once; its top ten account for roughly 4.4%. Sequencing was done on a sample of peripheral blood. The receptor set was obtained from a man aged 50 to 60 with active COVID-19. Both conserved end residues are part of each CDR3. Fields, in order: V gene, clone size, D gene, J gene, CDR3 DNA, CDR3 protein. A D gene is named only where the DNA matches it firmly. Expanded clones get a size class; other rows say once, few or many, or leave the size out.

TRBV5-4	NA	TRBD2	TRBJ2-5	TGTGCCAGCAGCTTAGAGCGGGGGGGAGAGACCCAGTACTTC	CASSLERGGETQYF
TRBV28	NA	NA	TRBJ2-2	TGTGCCAGCAGTTTGCGCAGGTCGAACACCGGGGAGCTGTTTTTT	CASSLRRSNTGELFF
TRBV21-1	NA	NA	TRBJ2-6	TGTGCCAGCAGCAAAACCCCGGACAGGGCCGGGGCCAACGTCCTGACTTTC	CASSKTPDRAGANVLTF
TRBV6-5	NA	TRBD1	TRBJ1-2	TGTGCCAGCAGGGACCCCAGGGGGCACTATGGCTACACCTTC	CASRDPRGHYGYTF
TRBV28	NA	NA	TRBJ1-1	TGTGCCAGCACCCTGGGGGGAGTTGGCGCTGAAGCTTTCTTT	CASTLGGVGAEAFF
TRBV5-4	NA	NA	TRBJ1-2	TGTGCCACCCTTCGACTTTCCTTC	CATLRLSF
TRBV19	NA	NA	TRBJ1-5	TGTGCCAGTAGTCCTCAAGACAGTTATAGCAATCAGCCCCAGCATTTT	CASSPQDSYSNQPQHF
TRBV1	NA	NA	TRBJ1-2	TGCACCCCGGGACACCTCCATGGCTACACCTTC	CTPGHLHGYTF
TRBV7-2	NA	NA	TRBJ2-5	TGTGCCAGCAGCACTCGACATTTCGAGACCCAGTACTTC	CASSTRHFETQYF
TRBV6-5	NA	TRBD1	TRBJ1-6	TGTGCCAGCTTGGACAGGTATCCTAGCTCACCCCTCCACTTT	CASLDRYPSSPLHF
TRBV7-9	NA	NA	TRBJ2-1	TGTGCCAGCAGCTTAAGGTGGAGGTCGACGGGAGTAGTGAATGAGCAGTTCTTC	CASSLRWRSTGVVNEQFF
TRBV11-1	NA	NA	TRBJ2-1	TGTGCCAGCAGCTTAGTAGGGGCAGATTACAATGAGCAGTTCTTC	CASSLVGADYNEQFF
TRBV5-1	NA	TRBD2	TRBJ2-7	TGCGCCAGCAGCTTGCGATCTGGGACTAGCGCTTTTCTCTCCTACGAGCAGTACTTC	CASSLRSGTSAFLSYEQYF
TRBV10-3	NA	NA	TRBJ1-5	TGTGCCATCAGTGTAGGTCCAGGGGTAAATCAGCCCCAGCATTTT	CAISVGPGVNQPQHF
TRBV7-3	NA	NA	TRBJ2-7	TGTGCCAGCAGCTTAACCGTAGTAGTCGGCGAGCAGTACTTC	CASSLTVVVGEQYF
TRBV5-1	once	TRBD2	TRBJ2-3	TGCGCCAGCGGCATTAGCGGGAGGGCCGAAGATACGCAGTATTTT	CASGISGRAEDTQYF
TRBV30	NA	TRBD1	TRBJ1-6	TGTGCGTCCGGGACAGGGTGGAATTCACCCCTCCACTTT	CASGTGWNSPLHF
TRBV15	NA	TRBD1	TRBJ2-7	TGTGCCACCAGCCCCCGACAGGGAACCTACGAGCAGTACTTC	CATSPRQGTYEQYF
TRBV28	NA	TRBD1	TRBJ1-2	TGTGCCAGCAGTTTAGGGACAGCGAACTATGGCTACACCTTC	CASSLGTANYGYTF
TRBV27	NA	NA	TRBJ2-7	TGTGCCAGCAGTGGGGCTGGGGCAGCCTACGAGCAGTACTTC	CASSGAGAAYEQYF
TRBV12-3/TRBV12-4	NA	TRBD1	TRBJ2-7	TGTGCCAGCAGTCCAGGACAGGACGAGCAGTACTTC	CASSPGQDEQYF
TRBV6-6	NA	NA	TRBJ1-3	TGTGCCAGAACCGGGAGCTTCTCTGGAAACACCATATATTTT	CARTGSFSGNTIYF
TRBV15	NA	NA	TRBJ2-1	TGTGCCACCAGCAGAGATCTGGACTATAACGATGAGCAGTTCTTC	CATSRDLDYNDEQFF
TRBV3-1/TRBV3-2	NA	NA	TRBJ2-7	TGTGCCAGCAGCCAAGATGATCAGGGAGAGCAGTACTTC	CASSQDDQGEQYF
TRBV7-3	few	TRBD2	TRBJ2-1	TGTGCCAGCAGCTTGAGGACTAGCGCGGGAGCTGAGCAGTTCTTC	CASSLRTSAGAEQFF
TRBV29-1	NA	NA	TRBJ1-2	TGCAGCGTTGGATTATCTGCAGGGGATGGCTACACCTTC	CSVGLSAGDGYTF
TRBV12-5	NA	TRBD2	TRBJ2-5	TGTGCTAGTGGTTTGGTACTAGCGGGAGGGCCTCGCCAAGAGACCCAGTACTTC	CASGLVLAGGPRQETQYF
TRBV28	once	TRBD2	TRBJ2-1	TGTGCCAGCAGTGCACTAGCGGAGGTATACAATGAGCAGTTCTTC	CASSALAEVYNEQFF
TRBV27	NA	NA	TRBJ1-1	TGTGCCAGCAGTTTATCGGGCGACGGTTACACTGAAGCTTTCTTT	CASSLSGDGYTEAFF
TRBV28	NA	TRBD1	TRBJ2-7	TGTGCCAGCAGTTCCGGGACAGAAGGCTACGAGCAGTACTTC	CASSSGTEGYEQYF
TRBV5-4	NA	TRBD2	TRBJ2-5	TGTGCCAGCAGCTTGGACGGGGGGGTCTCTCTAGAGACCCAGTACTTC	CASSLDGGVSLETQYF
TRBV19	once	NA	TRBJ1-1	TGTGCCAGTAGTATAGTTGGCGGCAGTAACACTGAAGCTTTCTTT	CASSIVGGSNTEAFF
TRBV4-1	NA	TRBD1	TRBJ2-5	TGCGCCAGCAGCCAAGATATAGGACAGGGGACAGAGACCCAGTACTTC	CASSQDIGQGTETQYF
TRBV29-1	NA	NA	TRBJ2-6	TGCAGCGTTGATGGGGACTCGGGGGCCAACGTCCTGACTTTC	CSVDGDSGANVLTF
TRBV30	NA	NA	TRBJ1-1	TGTGCCCTAGCCGGGGGTTGGACTGAAGCTTTCTTT	CALAGGWTEAFF
TRBV6-1	NA	NA	TRBJ1-2	TGTGCCAGCAGTGAAGTTAGGACAGCACTCTATGGCTACACCTTC	CASSEVRTALYGYTF
TRBV10-3	NA	TRBD1	TRBJ2-7	TGTGCCATCAGTGGGGGCACAGGGGGGTTCTACGAGCAGTACTTC	CAISGGTGGFYEQYF
TRBV19	NA	NA	TRBJ1-5	TGTGCCAGTAGTTCGGTTGAATATAGCAATCAGCCCCAGCATTTT	CASSSVEYSNQPQHF
TRBV3-1/TRBV3-2	NA	TRBD1	TRBJ1-1	TGTGCCAGCACCCCAGGGGGCGGCACTGAAGCTTTCTTT	CASTPGGGTEAFF
TRBV5-4	NA	TRBD1	TRBJ1-2	TGTGCCAGCAGCCGGAGGGACAGATTAGCTAACTATGGCTACACCTTC	CASSRRDRLANYGYTF
TRBV4-2	NA	TRBD1	TRBJ1-2	TGTGCCAGCAGCCAACGGCTATTTGAGACAGGGGCTGGGGACTATGGCTACACCTTC	CASSQRLFETGAGDYGYTF
TRBV5-5	NA	NA	TRBJ2-5	TGTGCCAGCAGCCGGCGAGGGAGTGAGACCCAGTACTTC	CASSRRGSETQYF
TRBV4-1	NA	NA	TRBJ1-2	TGCGCCAGCAGCCAAGATAGTCGGACAGACTATGGCTACACCTTC	CASSQDSRTDYGYTF
TRBV28	NA	NA	TRBJ2-7	TGTGCCAGCAGCTCCTTGAGGGCCTACGAGCAGTACTTC	CASSSLRAYEQYF
TRBV5-1	NA	TRBD2	TRBJ2-7	TGCGCCAGCAGCTTGGGCGAGGGAGGGAAATACGAGCAGTACTTC	CASSLGEGGKYEQYF
TRBV5-6	NA	NA	TRBJ2-3	TGTGCCAGCAGCTTGGCGAAGCGCCGGGACTCAGCAGATACGCAGTATTTT	CASSLAKRRDSADTQYF
TRBV2	few	TRBD1	TRBJ2-7	TGTGCCAGCAGTAGACAGGGCTACGAGCAGTACTTC	CASSRQGYEQYF
TRBV25-1	NA	TRBD1	TRBJ2-3	TGTGCCAGCAGTGACAGGGGGTCTAGCACAGATACGCAGTATTTT	CASSDRGSSTDTQYF
TRBV15	NA	NA	TRBJ2-1	TGTGCCACCAGCCTTCTTGGGCAGGGGTGGAATGAGCAGTTCTTC	CATSLLGQGWNEQFF
TRBV18	NA	TRBD1	TRBJ1-2	TGTGCCAGCTCACCCCTAGACAGGGACTATGGCTACACCTTC	CASSPLDRDYGYTF
TRBV19	NA	TRBD1	TRBJ1-6	TGTGCCAGTAGTTCGCCTCCGGGACAGAGCTCCTATAATTCACCCCTCCACTTT	CASSSPPGQSSYNSPLHF
TRBV9	NA	NA	TRBJ2-1	TGTGCCAGCAGCGTAGGCCAGAATAACAATGAGCAGTTCTTC	CASSVGQNNNEQFF
TRBV3-1/TRBV3-2	NA	NA	TRBJ1-2	TGTGCCAGCAGCCAATCCGAAGTCGCGGATCACTATGGCTACACCTTC	CASSQSEVADHYGYTF